Shown below are 26 T cell receptor beta chains from a single sample sequenced in a study of naive and memory T cell subsets. An equimolar mix of two oligonucleotides served as the beta constant-region primer for TRBC1 and TRBC2. TCRdb re-called the UMI-ligation and nested PCR reads through MiXCR, storing one row per CDR3 protein. The table lists 70,000 to 95,000 distinct CDR3 sequences, over 7% of them singletons. Sequenced input: central memory CD4+ T cells from blood. The receptors originated from a human donor in good health.

This clonotype has a count of ten or more. The chain is built from TRBV6-2 or TRBV6-3 and TRBJ2-7; 8 bases agree with TRBD2. Losses at the gene ends were 7 bases for V and 2 bases for J; bases not matched to a gene: 7. Germline V gene lookup returns CDR1 MNHEY and CDR2 SVGEGT. CDR3 size: 14 residues. This CDR3 reads CASTKTSGPYEQYF. CDR3 sequence (DNA): TGTGCCAGCACCAAAACTAGCGGACCCTACGAGCAGTACTTC.

The table lists this clonotype with many counts. The V call is TRBV20-1, the J call TRBJ2-5; 8 bases map to TRBD1. Germline CDR1 reads DFQATT; CDR2 reads SNEGSKA (reference sequence). CDR3 length: 12 amino acids. Germline trimming cut 6 bases from V and 4 bases from J; bases unmatched to any gene: 4. The CDR3 DNA reads TGCAGTGCCAAGGACAGGGTAGAGACCCAGTACTTC. This gives the protein CSAKDRVETQYF.

This clonotype was observed many times. The CDR3 DNA sequence: TGTGCCAGCAGTTTCGCGTACACTGAAGCTTTCTTT. Its protein is CASSFAYTEAFF. The V call is TRBV28, the J call TRBJ1-1; no firm D call. This CDR3 region has 12 residues. V was pared by 3 bases and J by 3 bases, with 5 bases between. Germline loops: CDR1 MDHEN, CDR2 SYDVKM.

The V call is TRBV9, the J call TRBJ2-1; a possible D gene is TRBD1 (5 bases). Germline V gene sequence: CDR1 SGDLS, CDR2 YYNGEE. V gave up 2 bases and J gave up 5 bases, with 8 bases separating them. The CDR3 covers 13 residues. The CDR3 DNA follows: TGTGCCAGCAGCGTGATACAGGACAATGAGCAGTTCTTC. Encoded protein: CASSVIQDNEQFF.

This clonotype was detected ten times or more. This chain joins TRBV9 and TRBJ2-1; 7 nucleotides line up with TRBD2. CDR1 is SGDLS and CDR2 is YYNGEE in the germline V gene. The CDR3 consists of 13 residues. With V trimmed by 2 bases and J by 11 bases, 7 bases remained unmatched. The CDR3 here is CASSVTAGAQQFF. CDR3 DNA: TGTGCCAGCAGCGTGACTGCGGGAGCCCAGCAGTTCTTC.

A few counts support this clonotype. The chain combines TRBV19 with TRBJ2-1, with 9 bases matching TRBD2. The CDR3 has 14 residues. The V gene end was trimmed by 10 bases and the J gene end by 1 base; junction bases not matched to a gene: 5. The germline CDR1 and CDR2 sequences are LNHDA and SQIVND (reference sequence). CDR3 protein: CATRAGGSYNEQFF. As DNA, the CDR3 is TGTGCCACAAGAGCGGGGGGATCCTACAATGAGCAGTTCTTC.

The chain has TRBV20-1 and TRBJ1-6; D is ambiguous. CDR1 is DFQATT, CDR2 SNEGSKA, per germline (reference sequence). This CDR3 contains 11 residues. The CDR3 sequence: CIGQVDSPLHF. The CDR3 nucleotides read TGCATTGGCCAGGTTGATTCACCCCTCCACTTT.

This clonotype was observed a handful of times. The chain links TRBV2 to TRBJ2-7; 8 nucleotides agree with TRBD2. Germline CDR1 reads SNHLY; CDR2 reads FYNNEI. V shed 8 bases and J 6 bases; nucleotides not matched to a gene: 6. The CDR3 totals 12 residues. The CDR3 nucleotides are TGTGCCAGCTCGGGGGGGTCGGGCGAGCAGTACTTC. Amino acid sequence: CASSGGSGEQYF.

This clonotype was found many times. The chain uses TRBV6-2 or TRBV6-3 and TRBJ2-2; D is unclear. Trimming left V 0 bases short and J 4 bases short, with 12 bases between. The CDR3 totals 16 residues. Germline values: CDR1 MNHEY, CDR2 SVGEGT. This CDR3 is CASSYSGATGTGELFF. The CDR3, as DNA: TGTGCCAGCAGTTACTCGGGCGCTACTGGCACCGGGGAGCTGTTTTTT.

This clonotype was found many times. This chain uses TRBV20-1 with TRBJ2-3, with 9 bases identical to TRBD2. Unmatched junction bases numbered 9, after V lost 5 bases and J lost 0 bases. Germline loops: CDR1 DFQATT, CDR2 SNEGSKA (reference sequence). This CDR3 has 16 amino acids. CDR3 residues: CSAQREVQPSTDTQYF. Here the CDR3 DNA reads TGCAGTGCTCAGCGGGAGGTACAGCCTAGCACAGATACGCAGTATTTT.

This clonotype has ten or more counts. The gene calls are TRBV2 and TRBJ1-5, with D possibly matching TRBD1 (6 bases). Germline V gene sequence: CDR1 SNHLY, CDR2 FYNNEI. This CDR3 contains 15 residues. V was pared by 6 bases and J by 5 bases, with 17 bases between. The CDR3, as DNA: TGTGCCAGCAGGATAGGGGGGGGTCTTGATCAGCCCCAGCATTTT. Protein product: CASRIGGGLDQPQHF.

At least ten counts were recorded for this clonotype. This chain connects TRBV28 to TRBJ1-1; tentative D call: TRBD1 (6 bases). CDR1 is MDHEN, CDR2 SYDVKM, per germline. Trimming took off 3 bases at V and 1 base at J, with 12 bases between the two ends. This CDR3 spans 15 amino acids. CDR3 in amino acids: CASSLTGRRNTEAFF. CDR3 in DNA: TGTGCCAGCAGTTTGACAGGTCGCAGGAACACTGAAGCTTTCTTT.

The V and J genes are TRBV9 and TRBJ2-3; 7 bases agree with TRBD1. CDR1 and CDR2 from the germline V gene are SGDLS and YYNGEE. Losses at the gene ends were 5 bases for V and 2 bases for J; bases not matched to a gene: 11. The CDR3 covers 16 residues. The CDR3 nucleotides are TGTGCCAGCAGTCCCCCCAGGGACAGAATCACAGATACGCAGTATTTT. Translation: CASSPPRDRITDTQYF.

The chain employs TRBV20-1 and TRBJ1-1; a weak D match, TRBD1 (5 bases). V was pared by 4 bases and J by 0 bases, with 9 bases between. Germline values: CDR1 DFQATT, CDR2 SNEGSKA (reference sequence). CDR3 size: 13 residues. DNA of the CDR3: TGCAGTGCTACGACAGACTTGAACACTGAAGCTTTCTTT. It translates to CSATTDLNTEAFF.

This clonotype was detected many times. The chain joins TRBV4-1 to TRBJ1-1; TRBD1 might be the D (5 bases). Germline CDR1 MGHRA, CDR2 YSYEKL. V lost 4 bases and J 2 bases, leaving 17 bases between the germline ends. This CDR3 has 16 amino acids. The CDR3 loop is CASSRRTGTVNTEAFF. DNA for the CDR3: TGCGCCAGCAGCCGCCGAACCGGGACGGTTAACACTGAAGCTTTCTTT.

This clonotype has at least ten counts. The CDR3 nucleotides are TGCAGTGCTAGCCGCAGGAATGAAAAACTGTTTTTT. Translating it yields CSASRRNEKLFF. The chain employs TRBV20-1 and TRBJ1-4; D is uncertain. Per the germline V gene, CDR1 is DFQATT and CDR2 is SNEGSKA (reference sequence). V was clipped by 3 bases and J by 5 bases, with 7 bases between them. The CDR3 totals 12 residues.

The sample holds many counts of this clonotype. The chain recombines TRBV29-1 with TRBJ2-3; 7 bases are a match to TRBD2. CDR1 and CDR2 (germline): SQVTM, ANQGSEA. The CDR3 extends over 14 amino acids. J gave up 6 bases and V 6 bases, and 12 bases lay outside the gene matches. CDR3 nucleotides: TGCAGCGTGACAGCTTCGGGAGGCCCCGATACGCAGTATTTT. Translation: CSVTASGGPDTQYF.

This clonotype was counted between two and nine times. The gene calls are TRBV21-1 and TRBJ2-5; the table's D call, TRBD2, was not checked against the DNA. TRBV21-1 has pseudogene status. There are 19 residues in the CDR3. CDR3 nucleotides: TGTGCCAGCAGCAAAGCGGTTGCTAGCGGGGGGGCCAGTTGGGAGACCCAGTACTTC. Amino acids: CASSKAVASGGASWETQYF.

Many counts were recorded for this clonotype. Compared with germline, one end of the junction differs, possibly owing to a read error. This chain connects TRBV18 to TRBJ2-5; 9 bases align to TRBD1. There are 16 residues in the CDR3. Germline loops: CDR1 KGHSH, CDR2 LQKENI. The CDR3 coding sequence is TGTGCCAGCTCACTCTCAGGACAGGGGAGATGGGAGACCCGGTACTTC. Translated, it gives CASSLSGQGRWETRYF.

V and J are TRBV20-1 and TRBJ2-3; D perhaps matches TRBD1 (5 bases). This CDR3 has 15 residues. The germline CDR1 and CDR2 sequences are DFQATT and SNEGSKA (reference sequence). V lost 4 bases to trimming and J lost 2 bases, with 16 bases between them. The CDR3, as DNA: TGCAGTGCTAAGGCCTGGACACCAGCCACAGATACGCAGTATTTT. Its translation: CSAKAWTPATDTQYF.

This clonotype was detected a few times. The chain joins TRBV12-3 or TRBV12-4 to TRBJ1-2, with D unresolved. Deletions cut 7 bases from V and 3 bases from J, with 12 bases between. The CDR3 extends over 13 amino acids. The DNA for the CDR3 is TGTGCCAGCAAAGCCAGAGAATACTATGGCTACACCTTC. This sequence encodes CASKAREYYGYTF.

In its sample, this clonotype was seen a few times. The chain links TRBV20-1 to TRBJ2-3; D remains ambiguous. Trimming took off 5 bases at V and 3 bases at J, with 9 bases between the two ends. From germline, CDR1 is DFQATT and CDR2 SNEGSKA (reference sequence). This CDR3 region has 12 residues. The CDR3 DNA reads as TGCAGTGCTCCCTCAAGGACAGATACGCAGTATTTT. The encoded protein is CSAPSRTDTQYF.

The rearrangement links TRBV19 to TRBJ2-1; D is possibly TRBD1 or TRBD2 (8 bases each). The CDR3 has 20 residues. The V gene's germline CDR1 is LNHDA and CDR2 SQIVND (reference sequence). Trimming cost V 3 bases and J 4 bases, with 28 bases left between them. For the CDR3, the DNA is TGTGCCAGTAGTATTACGGGGACAGGCCTCCGGGGGGGAGTTTACAATGAGCAGTTCTTC. The encoded protein is CASSITGTGLRGGVYNEQFF. The full variable domain, in which reference TRBV19 and TRBJ2-1 provide the parts outside the CDR3, is DGGITQSPKYLFRKEGQNVTLSCEQNLNHDAMYWYRQDPGQGLRLIYYSQIVNDFQKGDIAEGYSVSREKKESFPLTVTSAQKNPTAFYLCASSITGTGLRGGVYNEQFFGPGTRLTVL.

There are many counts of this clonotype. The rearrangement joins TRBV21-1 to TRBJ2-7; no DNA check was done on the table's D call, TRBD1. TRBV21-1 is reported as a pseudogene. CDR3 size: 14 residues. This chain's CDR3 is CASSPGQGTYEQYF. The CDR3 DNA reads TGTGCCAGCAGTCCGGGACAGGGAACCTACGAGCAGTACTTC.

A remark on this clonotype: A read error may be the cause here, since a much bigger clone is one base away. The chain employs TRBV6-6 and TRBJ2-6, with D possibly being TRBD1 (5 bases). Germline CDR1 is MNHNY and CDR2 is SVGAGI (reference sequence). This CDR3 spans 12 amino acids. The CDR3 coding sequence is TGTGCCACCTTCTCTGGGGCCAACGTCCTGGCTTTC. It is translated as CATFSGANVLAF.

This clonotype has a handful of counts. V usage is TRBV7-9 and J usage is TRBJ2-5; tentative D call: TRBD1 (6 bases). The V and J ends lost 1 base and 1 base respectively, with 10 bases between them. The CDR3 covers 15 residues. Germline assignment: CDR1 SEHNR and CDR2 FQNEAQ (reference sequence). The DNA for the CDR3 is TGTGCCAGCAGCTTAGGAGGACAGACCCAAGAGACCCAGTACTTC. Residues: CASSLGGQTQETQYF.